The 24 T cell receptor beta chains below were found in one sample sequenced in a study of tumor-infiltrating lymphocytes in primary liver carcinoma. cDNA specific to TCR beta was made from approximately 0.55 ug of total RNA, with a constant-region primer employed for priming. Sequencing libraries for TCR beta derived from three nested multiplex PCR rounds that used slightly modified ARM-PCR. Use of TRBV1-TRBV30 forward primers with a C-beta reverse primer characterized the first two PCR rounds, which lasted around 9 cycles each. TCRdb re-called the multiplex PCR reads through MiXCR, storing one row per CDR3 protein. The sample has about 310,000 distinct CDR3 sequences, about three fifths seen once. The blood RNA (from unsorted whole blood) was obtained, and germline DNA was also extracted. Sequenced: peripheral blood. These receptors were taken from a woman aged 30 to 39 with primary liver carcinoma and hepatitis B virus infection.

The rearrangement links TRBV5-4 to TRBJ2-3; D gene uncertain. Germline V gene data show CDR1 as SGHNT and CDR2 as YYREEE (reference sequence). The V end lost 7 bases, the J end lost 2 bases, and 8 bases lay between the germline ends. This CDR3 has 12 amino acids. The CDR3 region is CASGRNTDTQYF. The CDR3 nucleotides read TGTGCCAGCGGGCGGAACACAGATACGCAGTATTTT.

In its sample, this clonotype was seen many times. The CDR3 DNA follows: TGTGCCAGCAGCCAAGGCGGCCAGGGAGGGACCCAGTACTTC. This translates into CASSQGGQGGTQYF. The gene calls are TRBV4-2 and TRBJ2-5; perhaps TRBD2 as D (6 bases). Trimming pared 1 base from V and 7 bases from J, leaving 13 bases between. The germline V gene encodes CDR1 LGHNA and CDR2 YNFKEQ. CDR3 length: 14 amino acids.

This clonotype came up many times. This chain uses TRBV11-1 with TRBJ2-1, with 9 bases that match TRBD2. The CDR3 has 17 residues. V lost 6 bases, J lost 7 bases, and 16 bases stayed unmatched. The germline V gene has CDR1 SGHAT and CDR2 FQDESV (reference sequence). The CDR3: CASSHPGWREGPNEQFF. Here the CDR3 DNA reads TGTGCCAGCAGTCACCCCGGGTGGCGGGAGGGGCCGAATGAGCAGTTCTTC. The full variable domain, with the rest looked up from reference TRBV11-1 and TRBJ2-1, is EAEVAQSPRYKITEKSQAVAFWCDPISGHATLYWYRQILGQGPELLVQFQDESVVDDSQLPKDRFSAERLKGVDSTLKIQPAELGDSAMYLCASSHPGWREGPNEQFFGPGTRLTVL.

This clonotype appeared once. At one end, the junction sequence differs from germline, possibly due to a read error. The V gene is TRBV11-3, the J gene TRBJ2-1, with 9 bases aligning to TRBD2. From germline, CDR1 is SGHNT and CDR2 YENEEA. The CDR3 is 18 amino acids. CDR3 loop: CTSSSSSARSGRINEQFF. CDR3 in DNA: TGTACCAGCAGCTCTTCATCCGCTCGGAGCGGGAGGATTAATGAGCAGTTCTTC.

As to this clonotype: This may come from a read error, since a much larger clone is one base off. This chain uses TRBV12-3 or TRBV12-4 with TRBJ2-1; 14 nucleotides line up with TRBD2. The CDR3 extends over 16 amino acids. The CDR3 DNA reads TGTGCCAGCAGTTTTGGGACTAGCGGGAGCAGGGATGAGCGGTTCTTC. This sequence encodes CASSFGTSGSRDERFF.

Comments on this clonotype: The junction does not match germline at one end; this may be a read error. This chain joins TRBV4-1 and TRBJ2-5; D perhaps matches TRBD1 (6 bases). The CDR3 spans 15 residues. Germline V gives CDR1 MGHRA, CDR2 YSYEKL. In nucleotides, the CDR3 is TGCGCCAGCAGCTCTCGGACAGTAGGGCAAGAGACCCGGTACTTC. This encodes CASSSRTVGQETRYF.

Note on this clonotype: At one of its ends the junction is not consistent with the germline gene, which may arise from a read error. The chain uses TRBV5-1 and TRBJ2-2; the D is unclear. The germline V gene encodes CDR1 SGHRS and CDR2 YFSETQ. This CDR3 is built from 16 residues. This chain's CDR3 is CASSLEVRLNSGELFF. The CDR3 coding sequence is TGCGCCAGCAGCTTGGAAGTCAGACTGAACTCCGGGGAGCTGTTTTTT.

As to this clonotype: No conserved phenylalanine or tryptophan ends this CDR3, so it is likely a read error. The CDR3: CSVFRSGVREQYI. The CDR3 DNA reads as TGCAGCGTTTTCAGGTCTGGGGTGAGGGAGCAGTACATC. The V and J genes are TRBV29-1 and TRBJ2-7; no clear D. The CDR3 contains 13 residues. With 5 bases removed from V and 7 bases from J, the gap between germline ends came to 18 bases. Germline CDR1 is SQVTM and CDR2 is ANQGSEA.

This clonotype was detected a few times. Without the conserved terminal phenylalanine or tryptophan, this CDR3 likely stems from a read error. It is unclear where the CDR3 begins or ends on the DNA, so no DNA is shown, and the CDR3 is as TCRdb lists it. The rearrangement uses TRBV11-2 and TRBJ2-2; TRBD2 is the table's D call, not checked against the DNA. Per the germline V gene, CDR1 is SGHAT and CDR2 is FQNNGV. 16 amino acids form the CDR3, both terminal residues included. The CDR3 spells CASSTGLAGGTGELFL.

The V call is TRBV13, the J call TRBJ2-2; maybe TRBD1 (6 bases). CDR1 is PRHDT, CDR2 FYEKMQ, per germline (reference sequence). CDR3 size: 13 residues. V was trimmed by 5 bases and J by 6 bases, leaving 10 bases between them. CDR3 sequence reads: CASSPRGSGELFF. The DNA of the CDR3 is TGTGCCAGCAGCCCCAGGGGCTCCGGGGAGCTGTTTTTT.

About this clonotype itself: This may be a read error, as it is one base from a much larger clone. The rearrangement joins TRBV6-5 to TRBJ2-2; possible D gene TRBD2, 5 bases. The CDR3 sequence is 15 residues long. Germline V CDR1 and CDR2: MNHEY, SVGAGI. The CDR3 bases are TGTGCCAGCAGTTACTCGAGTCGGAACACCGGGAAGCTGTTTTTT. Translation gives CASSYSSRNTGKLFF.

The chain recombines TRBV10-3 with TRBJ2-1, with a possible D match to TRBD2 (6 bases). The V and J ends lost 4 bases and 2 bases respectively, with 18 bases between them. This CDR3 region has 17 residues. Germline lookup yields CDR1 ENHRY and CDR2 SYGVKD. The CDR3 DNA is TGTGCCATCAGTGGAGGTGCCGGGGGAGAGGCCTACAATGAGCAGTTCTTC. This sequence encodes CAISGGAGGEAYNEQFF.

A word on this clonotype: Germline and junction disagree at one end, which may indicate a read error. The rearrangement links TRBV11-2 to TRBJ2-7; 11 bases agree with TRBD2. This CDR3 has 15 residues. Germline V gene data show CDR1 as SGHAT and CDR2 as FQNNGV. CDR3 in amino acids: CGSSFDLAGGREQCF. CDR3 sequence (DNA): TGTGGCAGCAGCTTTGATCTAGCGGGAGGCCGCGAGCAGTGCTTC.

This clonotype appeared once. CDR3 region: CASSGGQESYEQYF. DNA of the CDR3: TGTGCCAGCAGTGGGGGACAGGAGTCCTACGAGCAGTACTTC. The rearrangement uses TRBV6-1 and TRBJ2-7, with TRBD1 matching over 8 bases. Germline V lookup: CDR1 MNHNS, CDR2 SASEGT. The CDR3 has 14 residues. After removal of 4 bases from V and 1 base from J, the junction contained 3 bases not matched to a gene.

This clonotype occurred once. One base away lies a much larger clone, so this may be a sequencing read error. This chain's CDR3 is CASNSQGAGANDLTF. DNA for the CDR3: TGTGCCAGCAATTCGCAGGGGGCTGGGGCCAACGACCTGACTTTC. The genes are TRBV6-6 and TRBJ2-6; TRBD1 aligns across 8 bases. There are 15 residues in the CDR3. The germline V gene has CDR1 MNHNY and CDR2 SVGAGI (reference sequence).

Comment on this clonotype: A much more abundant neighbour one base away suggests this may be a read error. The CDR3 is CSVGGGNYGYTF. DNA for the CDR3: TGCAGCGTTGGTGGGGGTAATTATGGCTACACCTTC. The chain uses TRBV29-1 and TRBJ1-2; D is perhaps TRBD1 (5 bases). With 4 bases removed from V and 5 bases from J, the gap between germline ends came to 11 bases. The CDR3 has 12 residues. From germline, CDR1 is SQVTM and CDR2 ANQGSEA. The entire variable domain, with the rest obtained from reference TRBV29-1 and TRBJ1-2, is as follows: SAVISQKPSRDICQRGTSLTIQCQVDSQVTMMFWYRQQPGQSLTLIATANQGSEATYESGFVIDKFPISRPNLTFSTLTVSNMSPEDSSIYLCSVGGGNYGYTFGSGTRLTVV.

The chain joins TRBV13 to TRBJ2-5; 8 bases line up with TRBD1. V shed 5 bases and J 5 bases; nucleotides not matched to a gene: 7. Germline-derived CDR1 and CDR2 are PRHDT and FYEKMQ (reference sequence). The CDR3 is 14 residues long. CDR3 DNA sequence: TGTGCCAGCAGCCAAGCAGGGGGCCGGGAGACCCAGTACTTC. Its translation is CASSQAGGRETQYF.

This clonotype occurred many times. The V gene is TRBV6-1, the J gene TRBJ2-7; no reliable D call. The V and J ends lost 0 bases and 6 bases respectively, with 9 bases between them. Germline V gene sequence: CDR1 MNHNS, CDR2 SASEGT. This CDR3 region has 13 residues. The CDR3 here is CASSEAIKVEQYF. As DNA, the CDR3 is TGTGCCAGCAGTGAAGCGATAAAGGTCGAGCAGTACTTC.

This clonotype was observed a few times. This chain links TRBV12-5 with TRBJ2-5; D gene unclear. The CDR3 is made up of 14 amino acids. Trimming removed 6 bases from V and 3 bases from J, with 14 bases in between. The germline V gene has CDR1 LGHNT and CDR2 FRNRAP. The DNA for the CDR3 is TGTGCTAGTGGGCTTTCAAATCTTGAAGAGACCCAGTACTTC. This sequence encodes CASGLSNLEETQYF.

Worth noting for this clonotype: Germline is not matched at one junction end, which may reflect a read error. The V call is TRBV6-2 or TRBV6-3, the J call TRBJ2-2; D may be TRBD2 (6 bases). Germline V CDR1 and CDR2: MNHEY, SVGEGT. This CDR3 is built from 13 residues. The chain's CDR3 is CASSYAPRRELLF. CDR3 in DNA: TGTGCCAGCAGTTACGCCCCTCGCCGGGAGCTGCTTTTT.

Many counts were recorded for this clonotype. The rearrangement joins TRBV11-2 to TRBJ2-5; D not resolved. Germline V lookup: CDR1 SGHAT, CDR2 FQNNGV. The CDR3 extends over 12 amino acids. With 1 base removed from V and 3 bases from J, the gap between germline ends came to 3 bases. The CDR3 sequence is CASSLVKETQYF. The DNA for the CDR3 is TGTGCCAGCAGCTTAGTCAAAGAGACCCAGTACTTC.

Points on this clonotype: One end of the junction is discordant with germline, which a read error may explain. This chain links TRBV5-4 with TRBJ2-1; a weak D match, TRBD2 (6 bases). The CDR3 has 14 amino acids. CDR1 and CDR2 (germline): SGHNT, YYREEE (reference sequence). The DNA of the CDR3 is TGTACCAGCAGCTCCCCCGGGAGTGCTGATGAGCAGTTCTTC. It is translated as CTSSSPGSADEQFF.

This clonotype has ten or more counts. The chain uses TRBV29-1 and TRBJ1-1; D is possibly TRBD1 (5 bases). CDR1 and CDR2 (germline): SQVTM, ANQGSEA. The CDR3 runs to 18 residues. The V gene lost 2 bases and the J gene lost 0 bases, with 22 bases spanning the gap. CDR3 DNA: TGCAGCGTTGAATGGGGGAAGGGAAGGAAATTAATGAACACTGAAGCTTTCTTT. Its translation: CSVEWGKGRKLMNTEAFF. Variable domain in full (rest from reference TRBV29-1 and TRBJ1-1): SAVISQKPSRDICQRGTSLTIQCQVDSQVTMMFWYRQQPGQSLTLIATANQGSEATYESGFVIDKFPISRPNLTFSTLTVSNMSPEDSSIYLCSVEWGKGRKLMNTEAFFGQGTRLTVV.

The chain joins TRBV6-5 to TRBJ1-5, with 8 bases fitting TRBD1. The assigned J gene may be wrong: the sequence end matches TRBJ2-3 better. In germline, CDR1 is MNHEY, CDR2 SVGAGI. This CDR3 contains 14 residues. CDR3: CASSRQGINQPQYF. The CDR3, as DNA: TGTGCCAGCAGTCGACAGGGGATCAATCAGCCCCAGTATTTT.